What follows are 20 T cell receptor beta chains derived from one specimen sequenced in a study of T cell responses to AZD1222 COVID-19 vaccine. Sequenced by immunoSEQ multiplex PCR; TCRdb stores in-frame clones only, minus some. The sample contains roughly 95,000 clones, 80% to 95% of which appear only once. Sequenced here: peripheral blood, sampled 28 days after the second AZD1222 dose. Receptor source: an adult who received the AZD1222 COVID-19 vaccine.

This chain joins TRBV19 and TRBJ2-5, with 7 positions matching TRBD1. This CDR3 comprises 14 residues. The V and J ends lost 4 bases and 2 bases, in that order; junction bases with no gene match: 4. Per germline, CDR1 LNHDA and CDR2 SQIVND (reference sequence). The CDR3 nucleotides are TGTGCCAGTAGTACCCAGGGGGTACAAGAGACCCAGTACTTC. Amino acids: CASSTQGVQETQYF.

The chain has TRBV11-3 and TRBJ1-3; D gene unclear. With 1 base removed from V and 0 bases from J, the gap between germline ends came to 4 bases. The germline gives CDR1 SGHNT, CDR2 YENEEA. The CDR3 is made up of 14 amino acids. DNA of the CDR3: TGTGCCAGCAGCTTAGGCAGCTCTGGAAACACCATATATTTT. The encoded protein is CASSLGSSGNTIYF.

V usage is TRBV7-9 and J usage is TRBJ1-3; D gene uncertain. The V end lost 7 bases, the J end lost 2 bases, and 9 bases lay between the germline ends. From germline, CDR1 is SEHNR and CDR2 FQNEAQ (reference sequence). The CDR3 is 13 amino acids. The CDR3 is CASMQDPGNTIYF. In DNA form, the CDR3 reads TGTGCCAGCATGCAGGATCCTGGAAACACCATATATTTT.

The chain has TRBV12-5 and TRBJ2-3; no reliable D call. CDR3 length: 16 amino acids. Germline loops: CDR1 LGHNT, CDR2 FRNRAP. Trimming shortened V by 7 bases and J by 0 bases, and 17 bases separated the two germline ends. CDR3 loop: CASVRKKNPSTDTQYF. CDR3 nucleotide sequence: TGTGCTAGTGTGAGGAAAAAAAACCCTAGCACAGATACGCAGTATTTT.

This clone occurred once. J is TRBJ1-4 and V is TRBV7-2; D gene unclear. The V end was cut by 2 bases, the J end by 4 bases, with 11 bases between. This CDR3 has 15 residues. The germline CDR1 and CDR2 sequences are SGHTA and FQGNSA. The CDR3 region is CASSLTSLGNEKLFF. The CDR3 DNA follows: TGTGCCAGCAGCTTAACGTCGCTCGGTAATGAAAAACTGTTTTTT.

The chain couples TRBV14 to TRBJ1-1; D possibly corresponds to TRBD1 (5 bases). The germline V gene has CDR1 SGHDN and CDR2 FVKESK. The germline V and J ends were trimmed by 0 bases and 0 bases, with 8 bases remaining between them. The CDR3 contains 15 residues. CDR3 protein: CASSQDKGVNTEAFF. CDR3 nucleotides: TGTGCCAGCAGCCAAGACAAAGGGGTGAACACTGAAGCTTTCTTT.

This chain links TRBV9 with TRBJ2-1, with a weak D call TRBD2 (6 bases). This CDR3 has 15 amino acids. In germline, CDR1 is SGDLS, CDR2 YYNGEE. Trimming pared 3 bases from V and 9 bases from J, leaving 19 bases between. CDR3 region: CASSALSGMGGEQFF. The CDR3 coding sequence is TGTGCCAGCAGCGCCCTATCAGGGATGGGGGGTGAGCAGTTCTTC.

The genes are TRBV5-5 and TRBJ1-1; D is uncertain. The CDR3 totals 14 residues. Germline CDR1 and CDR2: SGHKS and YYEKEE (reference sequence). Between the trimmed V and J ends, which lost 0 bases and 4 bases, there was a span of 10 bases. This chain's CDR3 is CASSLGAMSTEAFF. DNA of the CDR3: TGTGCCAGCAGCTTGGGGGCTATGAGCACTGAAGCTTTCTTT.

The chain joins TRBV15 to TRBJ2-2; 7 nucleotides align to TRBD2. Germline assignment: CDR1 LNHNV and CDR2 YYDKDF (reference sequence). After removal of 0 bases from V and 1 base from J, the junction contained 5 bases not matched to a gene. The CDR3 runs 17 residues. CDR3 sequence (DNA): TGTGCCACCAGCAGAGATTCCGGGACTATGAACACCGGGGAGCTGTTTTTT. Residues: CATSRDSGTMNTGELFF.

The chain is built from TRBV28 and TRBJ1-2; 12 positions match TRBD1. V was pared by 1 base and J by 7 bases, with 4 bases of the junction left unmatched. The germline CDR1 and CDR2 sequences are MDHEN and SYDVKM. The CDR3 has 15 amino acids. The CDR3: CASSLSWDRGPGYTF. The CDR3 nucleotides read TGTGCCAGCAGTTTATCGTGGGACAGGGGGCCTGGCTACACCTTC.

CDR3 nucleotides: TGCGCCAGCAGCGAGGGTTGGGGCACAGATACGCAGTATTTT. Translation: CASSEGWGTDTQYF. The chain has TRBV5-1 and TRBJ2-3, with a possible D match to TRBD2 (5 bases). Germline-derived CDR1 and CDR2 are SGHRS and YFSETQ. V lost 4 bases and J 1 base, leaving 10 bases between the germline ends. The CDR3 is made up of 14 amino acids.

The rearrangement links TRBV3-1 (or the pseudogene TRBV3-2) to TRBJ1-4, with D unresolved. The CDR3 spans 14 residues. V was shortened by 4 bases and J by 0 bases, with 6 bases between the two germline ends. CDR1 is LGHDT, CDR2 YNNKEL, per germline (reference sequence). CDR3 bases: TGTGCCAGCAGCCCAGCAGCAACTAATGAAAAACTGTTTTTT. Its translation is CASSPAATNEKLFF.

The V gene is TRBV2, the J gene TRBJ1-2; D not certain. CDR1 and CDR2 (germline): SNHLY, FYNNEI. The CDR3 sequence is 15 residues long. V lost 0 bases to trimming and J lost 0 bases, with 8 bases between them. CDR3 in DNA: TGTGCCAGCAGTGAAGCAAAGAATCCTAACTATGGCTACACCTTC. It translates to CASSEAKNPNYGYTF.

CDR3 nucleotides: TGTGCCAGCAGCCAAGGGACGGTGAACTATGGCTACACCTTC. Translating gives CASSQGTVNYGYTF. The gene calls are TRBV3-1 (or the pseudogene TRBV3-2) and TRBJ1-2; D not resolved. The CDR3 length is 14 residues. Germline V gene lookup returns CDR1 LGHDT and CDR2 YNNKEL (reference sequence). V was trimmed by 1 base and J by 2 bases, leaving 8 bases between them.

Remarks on this clone: Other nucleotide sequences in the sample specify the same CDR3. The CDR3 region is CASSLGGGNSPLHF. CDR3 DNA sequence: TGTGCCAGCAGCTTAGGAGGAGGAAATTCACCCCTCCACTTT. The chain links TRBV7-9 to TRBJ1-6; D uncertain. In germline, CDR1 is SEHNR, CDR2 FQNEAQ (reference sequence). This CDR3 region has 14 residues. V lost 1 base to trimming and J lost 7 bases, with 8 bases between them.

The rearrangement joins TRBV3-1 (or the pseudogene TRBV3-2) to TRBJ2-7, with 7 bases fitting TRBD2. J was trimmed by 4 bases and V by 4 bases; bases with no gene match: 7. The CDR3 totals 14 residues. The germline CDR1 and CDR2 sequences are LGHDT and YNNKEL (reference sequence). The CDR3: CASSLNGAGYEQYF. The CDR3 nucleotides are TGTGCCAGCAGCCTCAACGGAGCGGGGTACGAGCAGTACTTC.

The chain is built from TRBV12-3 or TRBV12-4 and TRBJ2-7, with D perhaps TRBD1 or TRBD2 (6 bases each). The CDR3 contains 13 residues. V was clipped by 6 bases and J by 2 bases, with 11 bases between them. The CDR3 DNA is TGTGCCAGCAGCCCGGGGGCCGCCTACGAGCAGTACTTC. It specifies CASSPGAAYEQYF.

The chain uses TRBV19 and TRBJ2-3; TRBD1 or TRBD2 may be the D gene (5 bases each). In germline, CDR1 is LNHDA, CDR2 SQIVND (reference sequence). V lost 4 bases and J lost 2, with 16 bases in between. The CDR3 has 16 residues. CDR3 DNA sequence: TGTGCCAGTAGTAGGGGCTCGGGGTCCTTCACAGATACGCAGTATTTT. Translating it yields CASSRGSGSFTDTQYF. The full variable domain, completed using reference TRBV19 and TRBJ2-3, is DGGITQSPKYLFRKEGQNVTLSCEQNLNHDAMYWYRQDPGQGLRLIYYSQIVNDFQKGDIAEGYSVSREKKESFPLTVTSAQKNPTAFYLCASSRGSGSFTDTQYFGPGTRLTVL.

The gene calls are TRBV15 and TRBJ1-2, with D tentatively TRBD1 (5 bases). V was clipped by 3 bases and J by 0 bases, with 8 bases between them. This CDR3 comprises 14 residues. Germline CDR1 and CDR2: LNHNV and YYDKDF (reference sequence). CDR3: CATSRRGPNYGYTF. The CDR3 bases are TGTGCCACCAGCAGGAGGGGCCCTAACTATGGCTACACCTTC. Looking up the rest from reference TRBV15 and TRBJ1-2 gives the full variable domain: DAMVIQNPRYQVTQFGKPVTLSCSQTLNHNVMYWYQQKSSQAPKLLFHYYDKDFNNEADTPDNFQSRRPNTSFCFLDIRSPGLGDTAMYLCATSRRGPNYGYTFGSGTRLTVV.

The rearrangement uses TRBV28 and TRBJ2-7, with 15 bases lining up with TRBD2. Trimming cost V 10 bases and J 2 bases; bases outside gene matches: 12. The CDR3 is 17 amino acids. CDR1 and CDR2 (germline): MDHEN, SYDVKM. CDR3: CATLGLAGGPHAYEQYF. CDR3 DNA sequence: TGTGCCACCCTGGGACTAGCGGGGGGACCCCACGCCTACGAGCAGTACTTC.